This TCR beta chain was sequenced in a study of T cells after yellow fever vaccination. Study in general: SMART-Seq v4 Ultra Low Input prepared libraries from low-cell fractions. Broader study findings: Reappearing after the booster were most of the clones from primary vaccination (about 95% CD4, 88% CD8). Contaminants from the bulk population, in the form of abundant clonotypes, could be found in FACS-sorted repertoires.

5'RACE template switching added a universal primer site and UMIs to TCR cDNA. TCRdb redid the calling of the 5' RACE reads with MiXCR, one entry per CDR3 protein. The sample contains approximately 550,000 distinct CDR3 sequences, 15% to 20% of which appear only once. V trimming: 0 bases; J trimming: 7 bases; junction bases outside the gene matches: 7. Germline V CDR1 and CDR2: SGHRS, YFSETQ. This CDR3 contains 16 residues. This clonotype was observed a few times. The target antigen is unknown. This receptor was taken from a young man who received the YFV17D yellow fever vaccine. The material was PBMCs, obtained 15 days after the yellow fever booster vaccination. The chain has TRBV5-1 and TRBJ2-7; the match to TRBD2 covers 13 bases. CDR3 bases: TGCGCCAGCAGCTTGGAGGGACTAGCGGGAAGAGTGGAGCAGTACTTC. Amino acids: CASSLEGLAGRVEQYF.